This T cell receptor beta chain was captured by sequencing in a study of blood T cells in healthy people across ages. Per the germline V gene, CDR1 is MNHNS and CDR2 is SASEGT. This CDR3 contains 15 residues. Germline trimming cut 8 bases from V and 10 bases from J; bases unmatched to any gene: 15. Total RNA extraction produced at least 6 micrograms (per sample) for the study. A second PCR, run for about 7 to 11 cycles, used a sample-barcoded 5' primer plus a J-beta primer mix. MiXCR, run by TCRdb on the 5' RACE reads, gives a single entry per CDR3 protein. The sample has about 690,000 distinct CDR3 sequences, around two fifths seen once.

The source is a man of 80 years or more in good health. Input material: blood. The chain has TRBV6-1 and TRBJ2-1; TRBD1 agrees at 9 bases. The CDR3 DNA reads TGTGCCAGCCAAGATCCGGGGACAGGGTCCTTCGAGCAGTTCTTC. This encodes CASQDPGTGSFEQFF.